This T cell receptor beta chain was identified in a study of blood T cell repertoires in COVID-19. The CDR3 has 18 residues. V dropped 3 bases and J dropped 9 bases, with 24 bases sitting between them. CDR1 and CDR2 (germline): LGHDT, YNNKEL (reference sequence). Some clones are missing from TCRdb's copy, which holds only in-frame ones; the method was immunoSEQ multiplex PCR. The sample lists roughly 200,000 clones, about 88% occurring once. Sequenced sample: peripheral blood. The clonotype was recovered from a man aged 35 to 55 with active or convalescent COVID-19. This rearrangement joins TRBV3-1 (or the pseudogene TRBV3-2) to TRBJ1-6; the D is unclear. CDR3 DNA: TGTGCCAGCAGCCACCTCCAGCGTGGGTCCATTTTTGCTTCACCCCTCCACTTT. Translated, it gives CASSHLQRGSIFASPLHF.